The 26 T cell receptor beta chains below all came from one sample that was sequenced in a study of shared clonotypes between healthy human individuals. TCRdb keeps only in-frame clones here, not all; method: immunoSEQ multiplex PCR. This repertoire shows approximately 1.4 million clones, 95% to 99% found once; its top ten account for approximately 0.45%. Input material: naive CD4+ T cells sorted from blood. As for subset: CD45RA+ positively selected. Receptors originate from a man under 40 in good health.

The rearrangement links TRBV9 to TRBJ2-5; D gene uncertain. Trimming removed 3 bases at V and 3 bases at J, with 9 bases between. The CDR3 runs 13 residues. Germline CDR1 SGDLS, CDR2 YYNGEE. The CDR3 nucleotides are TGTGCCAGCAGCGCGACCCTTGAAGAGACCCAGTACTTC. Residues: CASSATLEETQYF.

The CDR3 is CASSFLSLNTEAFF. The DNA of the CDR3 is TGTGCCAGCAGCTTTTTATCCCTGAACACTGAAGCTTTCTTT. The chain has TRBV7-2 and TRBJ1-1; no reliable D call. Germline values: CDR1 SGHTA, CDR2 FQGNSA. V was cut by 3 bases and J by 0 bases, with 8 bases left in between. CDR3 length: 14 amino acids.

The rearrangement joins TRBV18 to TRBJ1-5; D unresolved. Germline CDR1 reads KGHSH; CDR2 reads LQKENI. The CDR3 sequence is 15 residues long. Between the trimmed V and J ends, which lost 2 bases and 5 bases, there was a span of 13 bases. The CDR3 DNA sequence: TGTGCCAGCTCACCATTTACCGGGAGTGATCAGCCCCAGCATTTT. This codes for CASSPFTGSDQPQHF. Based on the CDR3 plus reference TRBV18 and TRBJ1-5, the full variable domain is NAGVMQNPRHLVRRRGQEARLRCSPMKGHSHVYWYRQLPEEGLKFMVYLQKENIIDESGMPKERFSAEFPKEGPSILRIQQVVRGDSAAYFCASSPFTGSDQPQHFGDGTRLSIL.

The genes are TRBV10-1 and TRBJ2-3; D possibly matches TRBD1 or TRBD2 (6 bases each). Between the trimmed V and J ends, which lost 7 bases and 4 bases, there was a span of 21 bases. The CDR3 covers 16 residues. The germline gives CDR1 WNHNN, CDR2 SYGVQD (reference sequence). Here the CDR3 reads CASTPTTGGVADTQYF. CDR3 coding DNA: TGCGCCAGCACCCCCACGACAGGAGGGGTGGCAGATACGCAGTATTTT.

The rearrangement links TRBV7-9 to TRBJ2-1, with 14 bases aligning to TRBD2. Trimming took 3 bases from V and 3 from J; bases not matched to a gene: 10. CDR3 size: 19 residues. Germline values: CDR1 SEHNR, CDR2 FQNEAQ (reference sequence). CDR3 nucleotides: TGTGCCAGCAGCTTTGTGACTAGCGGGAGGGCCGGAAGCTACAATGAGCAGTTCTTC. Its translation is CASSFVTSGRAGSYNEQFF.

The chain has TRBV7-9 and TRBJ2-7; D might be TRBD2 (6 bases). The CDR3 covers 14 residues. The V gene's germline CDR1 is SEHNR and CDR2 FQNEAQ (reference sequence). Trimming left V 3 bases short and J 2 bases short, with 11 bases between. The CDR3 DNA reads as TGTGCCAGCAGCTTTGCGGGAATCACCTACGAGCAGTACTTC. Residues: CASSFAGITYEQYF.

This clone is a singleton in its sample. The chain is built from TRBV18 and TRBJ2-1, with 12 nucleotides matching TRBD1. The CDR3 is made up of 15 amino acids. The V segment lost 4 bases and the J segment 8 bases; nucleotides outside the gene matches: 6. CDR1 KGHSH and CDR2 LQKENI come from the germline V gene. The CDR3 DNA sequence: TGTGCCAGCTCACTCGCCGGGACAGGGGGCGATGAGCAGTTCTTC. This encodes CASSLAGTGGDEQFF.

This sequence joins TRBV6-6 and TRBJ1-1; maybe TRBD1 (5 bases). The CDR3 extends over 12 amino acids. The V gene lost 5 bases and the J gene lost 10 bases, with 14 bases spanning the gap. From germline, CDR1 is MNHNY and CDR2 SVGAGI (reference sequence). The CDR3 DNA is TGTGCCAGCAGTACGAACCAGGGAGGAGCTTTCTTT. Protein product: CASSTNQGGAFF.

CDR3 DNA: TGTGCCAGCAGGGGCAGGGTAAAGAGTTCCTACGAGCAGTACTTC. As protein: CASRGRVKSSYEQYF. The chain has TRBV27 and TRBJ2-7, with a weak D call TRBD1 (5 bases). V lost 6 bases and J lost 1, with 16 bases in between. This CDR3 has 15 amino acids. Germline-derived CDR1 and CDR2 are MNHEY and SMNVEV (reference sequence).

The chain is built from TRBV18 and TRBJ2-5; tentatively, D is TRBD2 (5 bases). Germline V CDR1 and CDR2: KGHSH, LQKENI. Deletions cut 2 bases from V and 4 bases from J, with 11 bases between. The CDR3 has 14 amino acids. The CDR3 sequence: CASSPSPSLETQYF. In DNA form, the CDR3 reads TGTGCCAGCTCACCATCTCCTAGCTTAGAGACCCAGTACTTC.

The chain has TRBV10-1 and TRBJ2-7; 7 bases map to TRBD1. V shed 7 bases and J 3 bases; nucleotides not matched to a gene: 18. Germline CDR1 is WNHNN and CDR2 is SYGVQD (reference sequence). The CDR3 contains 17 residues. The DNA for the CDR3 is TGCGCCAGCAATAAGGCCGGACAGGACGTCGTTCTCTACGAGCAGTACTTC. This gives the protein CASNKAGQDVVLYEQYF.

This clone was counted a single time. The chain employs TRBV6-5 and TRBJ1-3; D perhaps matches TRBD1 (5 bases). This CDR3 contains 16 residues. In germline, CDR1 is MNHEY, CDR2 SVGAGI. V dropped 2 bases and J dropped 1 base, with 12 bases sitting between them. CDR3 DNA sequence: TGTGCCAGCAGTTACCAGGGACGGACATCTGGAAACACCATATATTTT. Amino acid sequence: CASSYQGRTSGNTIYF.

The chain links TRBV27 to TRBJ2-1; 8 bases are a match to TRBD2. Germline values: CDR1 MNHEY, CDR2 SMNVEV (reference sequence). This CDR3 has 15 residues. The junction had 10 bases not matched to a gene; V was cut back by 3 bases and J by 9 bases. CDR3 coding DNA: TGTGCCAGCAGTTTTGTGCCGGGAGGGCAGGGTGAGCAGTTCTTC. Protein: CASSFVPGGQGEQFF.

This chain uses TRBV19 with TRBJ2-3; D is perhaps TRBD1 (6 bases). There are 13 residues in the CDR3. V was clipped by 3 bases and J by 4 bases, with 8 bases between them. CDR1 is LNHDA, CDR2 SQIVND, per germline (reference sequence). The CDR3 bases are TGTGCCAGTAGTATCAGGGGAGCAGATACGCAGTATTTT. Translating it yields CASSIRGADTQYF.

The V and J genes are TRBV29-1 and TRBJ2-3; TRBD2 matches 14 bases. The CDR3 runs to 15 residues. J was trimmed by 5 bases and V by 5 bases; bases with no gene match: 6. The germline gives CDR1 SQVTM, CDR2 ANQGSEA. CDR3 coding DNA: TGCAGCGTTAGTAAGGGGACTAGCGGGAGAGATACGCAGTATTTT. It translates to CSVSKGTSGRDTQYF.

The chain recombines TRBV5-8 with TRBJ1-5; D unclear. CDR1 is SGHTS, CDR2 YDEGEE, per germline. Trimming left V 4 bases short and J 9 bases short, with 14 bases between. The CDR3 covers 13 residues. The CDR3 bases are TGTGCCAGCAGCCTTAACGGTATAGGGCCCCAGCATTTT. The encoded protein is CASSLNGIGPQHF.

V gene TRBV11-2 combines with J gene TRBJ2-2, with 9 bases that match TRBD1. The junction had 8 bases not matched to a gene; V was cut back by 3 bases and J by 6 bases. This CDR3 region has 16 residues. Germline loops: CDR1 SGHAT, CDR2 FQNNGV. Here the CDR3 reads CASSLDRGPGSGELFF. The CDR3 DNA sequence: TGTGCCAGCAGCTTGGACAGGGGACCCGGGTCCGGGGAGCTGTTTTTT. Drawing the rest from reference TRBV11-2 and TRBJ2-2, the complete variable domain is EAGVAQSPRYKIIEKRQSVAFWCNPISGHATLYWYQQILGQGPKLLIQFQNNGVVDDSQLPKDRFSAERLKGVDSTLKIQPAKLEDSAVYLCASSLDRGPGSGELFFGEGSRLTVL.

The gene calls are TRBV2 and TRBJ1-2; no firm D call. Germline loops: CDR1 SNHLY, CDR2 FYNNEI. The CDR3 sequence is 15 residues long. V lost 3 bases and J lost 6, with 17 bases in between. The CDR3 reads CASSDLGFGDNGYTF. The CDR3, as DNA: TGTGCCAGCAGTGATCTCGGGTTTGGTGACAATGGCTACACCTTC.

The rearrangement links TRBV5-1 to TRBJ2-5; 12 nucleotides match TRBD2. CDR1 and CDR2 from the germline V gene are SGHRS and YFSETQ. The CDR3 is 15 residues long. V was pared by 3 bases and J by 4 bases, with 4 bases of the junction left unmatched. The CDR3 reads CASSYGTSGLETQYF. CDR3 sequence (DNA): TGCGCCAGCAGCTACGGGACTAGCGGGCTAGAGACCCAGTACTTC. The whole variable domain, remainder taken from reference TRBV5-1 and TRBJ2-5, is KAGVTQTPRYLIKTRGQQVTLSCSPISGHRSVSWYQQTPGQGLQFLFEYFSETQRNKGNFPGRFSGRQFSNSRSEMNVSTLELGDSALYLCASSYGTSGLETQYFGPGTRLLVL.

This chain uses TRBV10-3 with TRBJ1-4; 7 nucleotides line up with TRBD1. Per germline, CDR1 ENHRY and CDR2 SYGVKD. J gave up 4 bases and V 10 bases, and 15 bases lay outside the gene matches. CDR3 length: 16 amino acids. The CDR3 DNA reads TGTGCCACCTTATCTGGGAGGGGACAGATTAATGAAAAACTGTTTTTT. It translates to CATLSGRGQINEKLFF.

CDR3 DNA sequence: TGTGCCAGCTCACCACCGTCGCAGGAGGAGCTGTTTTTT. This encodes CASSPPSQEELFF. This chain uses TRBV18 with TRBJ2-2, with D unclear. The germline V gene has CDR1 KGHSH and CDR2 LQKENI. CDR3 length equals 13 residues. V gave up 0 bases and J gave up 10 bases, with 9 bases separating them.

The chain employs TRBV5-4 and TRBJ2-1, with 12 bases that match TRBD2. This CDR3 spans 18 amino acids. Per germline, CDR1 SGHNT and CDR2 YYREEE (reference sequence). Unmatched junction bases numbered 4, after V lost 0 bases and J lost 0 bases. CDR3 protein: CASSLATSGGSSYNEQFF. DNA of the CDR3: TGTGCCAGCAGCTTGGCCACTAGCGGGGGGAGCTCCTACAATGAGCAGTTCTTC.

The genes are TRBV10-1 and TRBJ2-2; D not resolved. V was pared by 3 bases and J by 7 bases, with 9 bases between. This CDR3 is built from 13 residues. Looked up from germline, CDR1 is WNHNN and CDR2 is SYGVQD (reference sequence). CDR3 amino acids: CASSEQQSGELFF. The CDR3 nucleotides read TGCGCCAGCAGTGAACAGCAGAGCGGGGAGCTGTTTTTT.

The genes are TRBV10-3 and TRBJ1-4, with 7 nucleotides matching TRBD1. CDR1 and CDR2 (germline): ENHRY, SYGVKD. The CDR3 loop spans 12 amino acids. J lost 12 bases, V lost 3 bases, and 4 bases had no gene match. The CDR3 DNA is TGTGCCATCAGTGAAAAAGGGGGCGAACTGTTTTTT. As protein: CAISEKGGELFF.

The V and J genes are TRBV20-1 and TRBJ2-2; D not certain. Trimming pared 4 bases from V and 6 bases from J, leaving 6 bases between. The CDR3 has 11 amino acids. In germline, CDR1 is DFQATT, CDR2 SNEGSKA (reference sequence). The CDR3 coding sequence is TGCAGTGCTACCGGACCCGGGGAGCTGTTTTTT. This translates into CSATGPGELFF.

This rearrangement joins TRBV4-1 to TRBJ2-2, with 10 bases fitting TRBD1. V gave up 1 base and J gave up 5 bases; unmatched junction bases: 1. The germline V gene encodes CDR1 MGHRA and CDR2 YSYEKL. This CDR3 spans 15 amino acids. The CDR3 DNA is TGCGCCAGCAGCCAAGGGACAGGGGGGACCGGGGAGCTGTTTTTT. Amino acids: CASSQGTGGTGELFF.